Below, 14 T cell receptor beta chains from the same sample are listed, as sequenced in a study of blood T cell repertoires in COVID-19. TCRdb's table, derived via immunoSEQ multiplex PCR, lists solely in-frame clones and lacks some. This table holds 210,000 or so clones, around 80% found once. The sample consisted of peripheral blood. Receptor source: a woman aged 40 to 50 with acute or convalescent COVID-19.

The chain joins TRBV29-1 to TRBJ1-1, with D tentatively TRBD1 (5 bases). The germline gives CDR1 SQVTM, CDR2 ANQGSEA. Trimming took 5 bases from V and 2 from J, leaving 9 bases between them. This CDR3 is 12 amino acids long. The CDR3 bases are TGCAGCGTTCCCGACAGTAACACTGAAGCTTTCTTT. The encoded protein is CSVPDSNTEAFF.

The genes are TRBV7-8 and TRBJ1-1, with unresolved D. V was trimmed by 1 base and J by 6 bases, leaving 9 bases between them. The CDR3 covers 13 residues. Germline CDR1 reads SGHVS; CDR2 reads FQNEAQ. The CDR3 loop reads CASSLDQESEAFF. Here the CDR3 DNA reads TGTGCCAGCAGCTTAGATCAGGAATCTGAAGCTTTCTTT.

As for this clone: In this CDR3 the conserved last residue, phenylalanine or tryptophan, is missing, so a read error is likely. No DNA is shown, since the ends of the CDR3 on it are uncertain; the CDR3 is the one TCRdb lists. J is TRBJ1-2 and V is TRBV24-1; the table's D call, TRBD1, has no DNA check behind it. The length of the CDR3 is 9 amino acids, counting both ends. The V gene's germline CDR1 is KGHDR and CDR2 SFDVKD. CDR3 amino acids: CATSFGTDP.

The chain recombines TRBV19 with TRBJ1-1, with 8 bases lining up with TRBD1. This CDR3 region has 13 residues. Trimming removed 7 bases from V and 1 base from J; junction bases left unmatched: 2. CDR1 and CDR2 from the germline V gene are LNHDA and SQIVND (reference sequence). CDR3 region: CASIGTGNTEAFF. The CDR3 DNA reads as TGTGCCAGTATAGGGACAGGGAACACTGAAGCTTTCTTT.

The rearrangement joins TRBV5-1 to TRBJ2-4, with 15 bases lining up with TRBD2. V shed 4 bases and J 0 bases; nucleotides not matched to a gene: 11. Germline CDR1 SGHRS, CDR2 YFSETQ. The CDR3 is 20 amino acids. CDR3: CASSPPGLAGGTLAKNIQYF. CDR3 bases: TGCGCCAGCAGCCCGCCGGGACTAGCGGGGGGAACCCTAGCCAAAAACATTCAGTACTTC.

The genes are TRBV6-5 and TRBJ2-7; 8 nucleotides agree with TRBD1. Germline V gene data show CDR1 as MNHEY and CDR2 as SVGAGI. The junction had 6 bases not matched to a gene; V was cut back by 6 bases and J by 2 bases. The length of the CDR3 is 14 residues. CDR3 sequence (DNA): TGTGCCAGCAGAGCTACAGGGGGTCCCTACGAGCAGTACTTC. Residues: CASRATGGPYEQYF.

This rearrangement joins TRBV7-2 to TRBJ2-1, with 12 bases matching TRBD2. V lost 4 bases and J lost 2; bases outside the gene matches: 3. This CDR3 has 16 amino acids. CDR1 is SGHTA and CDR2 is FQGNSA in the germline V gene. The CDR3 here is CASSSSSGRAYNEQFF. CDR3 DNA sequence: TGTGCCAGCAGCTCCTCTAGCGGGAGGGCCTACAATGAGCAGTTCTTC.

The V and J genes are TRBV3-1 (or the pseudogene TRBV3-2) and TRBJ2-1; 10 bases align to TRBD2. J gave up 0 bases and V 0 bases, and 8 bases lay outside the gene matches. The CDR3 has 19 amino acids. Germline values: CDR1 LGHDT, CDR2 YNNKEL (reference sequence). The CDR3 loop reads CASSQDSLAGESSYNEQFF. DNA for the CDR3: TGTGCCAGCAGCCAAGATTCTCTAGCGGGGGAAAGCTCCTACAATGAGCAGTTCTTC.

The rearrangement uses TRBV7-3 and TRBJ1-1; D is unclear. The CDR3 sequence is 14 residues long. V lost 2 bases and J 6 bases, leaving 13 bases between the germline ends. Looked up from germline, CDR1 is SGHTA and CDR2 is FQGTGA. The CDR3 protein is CASSLGSGGAEAFF. CDR3 sequence (DNA): TGTGCCAGCAGCTTAGGGTCGGGAGGCGCTGAAGCTTTCTTT.

The chain is built from TRBV4-1 and TRBJ1-2; D perhaps matches TRBD1 (5 bases). CDR3 length: 15 amino acids. Germline CDR1 reads MGHRA; CDR2 reads YSYEKL. V gave up 5 bases and J gave up 4 bases, with 17 bases separating them. The chain's CDR3 is CASSRNRNPGYGYTF. The CDR3 nucleotides are TGCGCCAGCAGCAGAAACAGGAATCCTGGCTATGGCTACACCTTC.

This clone was counted between two and nine times. The V gene is TRBV2, the J gene TRBJ2-3, with unresolved D. Trimming took 2 bases from V and 7 from J, leaving 10 bases between them. Per the germline V gene, CDR1 is SNHLY and CDR2 is FYNNEI. This CDR3 spans 13 amino acids. The CDR3 DNA reads TGTGCCAGCAGTGAAATTGTTGGCAATACGCAGTATTTT. Translation gives CASSEIVGNTQYF.

The chain recombines TRBV7-8 with TRBJ2-2, with a tentative D call TRBD2 (5 bases). There are 15 residues in the CDR3. With 5 bases removed from V and 3 bases from J, the gap between germline ends came to 13 bases. Germline V lookup: CDR1 SGHVS, CDR2 FQNEAQ. The CDR3: CASSATDSDTGELFF. The CDR3 DNA follows: TGTGCCAGCAGCGCGACCGATAGCGACACCGGGGAGCTGTTTTTT.

Only a few counts were recorded for this clone. The rearrangement joins TRBV4-1 to TRBJ1-3; D may be TRBD1 (6 bases). The germline CDR1 and CDR2 sequences are MGHRA and YSYEKL. Trimming left V 0 bases short and J 5 bases short, with 8 bases between. There are 14 residues in the CDR3. CDR3: CASSQDRGRNTIYF. The CDR3 coding sequence is TGCGCCAGCAGCCAAGACAGGGGACGAAACACCATATATTTT.

The chain links TRBV7-8 to TRBJ2-7, with TRBD1 identical over 9 bases. Germline values: CDR1 SGHVS, CDR2 FQNEAQ. The CDR3 loop spans 14 amino acids. V was pared by 1 base and J by 3 bases, with 1 base of the junction left unmatched. The CDR3 DNA sequence: TGTGCCAGCAGCTTAGTGGGACAGGGCTACGAGCAGTACTTC. Amino acids: CASSLVGQGYEQYF.